The present entry profiles one TCR beta chain with its context. The antigen remains unidentified. Libraries were prepared by immunoSEQ multiplex PCR; TCRdb keeps only in-frame clonotypes and omits some of them. The sample has some 100,000 clones; 90% to 95% are singletons. The CDR3 is 16 amino acids. V dropped 3 bases and J dropped 3; count of bases not matched to a gene: 8. Germline CDR1 and CDR2: SGHNT and YYREEE (reference sequence). The sample belongs to a study of siplizumab effects on memory and regulatory T cells. The study's findings and limits: Naive T cells apparently outstripped memory cells in diversity and seemed major alloresponse contributors.

The sample consisted of Tregs sorted from blood. The clonotype comes from a human donor in good health. The chain carries TRBV5-4 and TRBJ2-3; 9 nucleotides line up with TRBD2. As DNA, the CDR3 is TGTGCCAGCAGCTCCGGTGGTAGCGGGAGAACAGATACGCAGTATTTT. Encoded protein: CASSSGGSGRTDTQYF. The entire variable domain, with the rest obtained from reference TRBV5-4 and TRBJ2-3, is as follows: ETGVTQSPTHLIKTRGQQVTLRCSSQSGHNTVSWYQQALGQGPQFIFQYYREEENGRGNFPPRFSGLQFPNYSSELNVNALELDDSALYLCASSSGGSGRTDTQYFGPGTRLTVL.